The 23 T cell receptor beta chains below all came from one sample that was sequenced in a study of cytomegalovirus exposure and HLA in healthy donors. The primer mix had 60 Vbeta and 13 Jbeta primers. Measured with immunoSEQ multiplex PCR; TCRdb has only the in-frame clones, and not every one. The table lists fewer than 75,000 clones, 65% to 90% of them singletons. The specimen sequenced was PBMCs. The origin of the receptors is a young man in good health and CMV-seronegative.

This chain joins TRBV27 and TRBJ2-5; 8 nucleotides line up with TRBD2. The V and J ends lost 10 bases and 5 bases, in that order; junction bases with no gene match: 6. The CDR3 has 12 residues. Germline-derived CDR1 and CDR2 are MNHEY and SMNVEV (reference sequence). CDR3 sequence: CAIKGLAETQYF. The CDR3 DNA sequence: TGTGCCATAAAAGGACTAGCTGAGACCCAGTACTTC.

The V gene is TRBV7-3, the J gene TRBJ2-7; D is undetermined. Germline V lookup: CDR1 SGHTA, CDR2 FQGTGA. This CDR3 has 13 residues. The V end was cut by 4 bases, the J end by 3 bases, with 10 bases between. The CDR3 DNA reads as TGTGCCAGCAGCTCCGGTCCTCGCTACGAGCAGTACTTC. It translates to CASSSGPRYEQYF.

The chain joins TRBV7-6 to TRBJ2-1; TRBD1 aligns across 7 bases. This CDR3 contains 14 residues. V lost 2 bases to trimming and J lost 7 bases; unmatched junction nucleotides: 5. CDR1 is SGHVS, CDR2 FNYEAQ, per germline. The CDR3 sequence: CASSLRTGQNEQFF. CDR3 DNA: TGTGCCAGCAGCTTAAGGACAGGACAAAATGAGCAGTTCTTC.

This clone has more than one count but fewer than ten. The chain recombines TRBV13 with TRBJ1-1; D possibly corresponds to TRBD1 (6 bases). CDR3 size: 13 residues. The germline V and J ends were trimmed by 4 bases and 8 bases, with 14 bases remaining between them. The germline gives CDR1 PRHDT, CDR2 FYEKMQ (reference sequence). CDR3 protein: CASSSLQGKEAFF. As DNA, the CDR3 is TGTGCCAGCAGCTCTCTACAGGGTAAAGAAGCTTTCTTT.

The chain recombines TRBV9 with TRBJ1-5; weak D call: TRBD1 (5 bases). The CDR3 is made up of 15 amino acids. V gave up 4 bases and J gave up 0 bases, with 11 bases separating them. Germline CDR1 and CDR2: SGDLS and YYNGEE. CDR3 region: CASSKTGNSNQPQHF. The DNA for the CDR3 is TGTGCCAGCAGCAAAACAGGTAATAGCAATCAGCCCCAGCATTTT.

The chain recombines TRBV19 with TRBJ1-5; D gene unclear. Per germline, CDR1 LNHDA and CDR2 SQIVND (reference sequence). The CDR3 runs to 13 residues. The V gene lost 5 bases and the J gene lost 7 bases, with 12 bases spanning the gap. The CDR3 DNA reads TGTGCCAGTAGTCCGGGTCGTTTCCAGCCCCAGCATTTT. Its translation is CASSPGRFQPQHF.

V is TRBV5-4 and J is TRBJ2-3, with TRBD2 as a possible D gene (6 bases). Germline loops: CDR1 SGHNT, CDR2 YYREEE (reference sequence). The CDR3 is 14 residues long. V gave up 4 bases and J gave up 5 bases, with 14 bases separating them. CDR3 protein: CASSPGRGGDTQYF. The DNA for the CDR3 is TGTGCCAGCAGCCCGGGACGGGGAGGAGATACGCAGTATTTT.

This clone was recorded once. V and J are TRBV7-2 and TRBJ2-5; the D gene is possibly TRBD1 (6 bases). The CDR3 spans 14 residues. The V end was cut by 7 bases, the J end by 1 base, with 13 bases between. In germline, CDR1 is SGHTA, CDR2 FQGNSA. For the CDR3, the DNA is TGTGCCAGCACTCAAGGGGGAAGCCAAGAGACCCAGTACTTC. Protein sequence: CASTQGGSQETQYF.

This clone was observed a single time. This chain joins TRBV9 and TRBJ1-2; the D gene is possibly TRBD1 (5 bases). Per germline, CDR1 SGDLS and CDR2 YYNGEE. V dropped 0 bases and J dropped 3 bases, with 9 bases sitting between them. The CDR3 has 14 amino acids. The DNA of the CDR3 is TGTGCCAGCAGCGTAGGTGGGGGGGACTATGGCTACACCTTC. Translating gives CASSVGGGDYGYTF. The variable domain in full, completed from reference TRBV9 and TRBJ1-2, reads DSGVTQTPKHLITATGQRVTLRCSPRSGDLSVYWYQQSLDQGLQFLIQYYNGEERAKGNILERFSAQQFPDLHSELNLSSLELGDSALYFCASSVGGGDYGYTFGSGTRLTVV.

The chain carries TRBV5-1 and TRBJ2-1, with 10 bases matching TRBD2. J gave up 9 bases and V 4 bases, and 13 bases lay outside the gene matches. The CDR3 length is 16 residues. Germline CDR1 and CDR2: SGHRS and YFSETQ. The CDR3 coding sequence is TGCGCCAGCAGCGGGGACAACGGGCTAGCGGGAGTTGAGCAGTTCTTC. Amino acids: CASSGDNGLAGVEQFF.

This clone was seen only a few times. This rearrangement joins TRBV6-5 to TRBJ2-7, with D possibly matching TRBD2 (5 bases). The CDR3 runs to 14 residues. V lost 5 bases and J lost 5, with 16 bases in between. Germline assignment: CDR1 MNHEY and CDR2 SVGAGI. Here the CDR3 reads CASSPVGATHEQYF. The CDR3 DNA follows: TGTGCCAGCAGTCCGGTGGGAGCTACCCACGAGCAGTACTTC.

A note on this clone: A single base separates this from a much larger clone, so it may be a read error. The rearrangement links TRBV5-6 to TRBJ1-2; possible D gene TRBD1, 5 bases. Germline lookup yields CDR1 SGHDT and CDR2 YYEEEE. V was cut by 0 bases and J by 8 bases, with 14 bases left in between. CDR3 length: 14 residues. This CDR3 reads CASSLGRGSLGYTF. The CDR3, as DNA: TGTGCCAGCAGCTTGGGCCGGGGGAGTCTGGGCTACACCTTC.

To note about this clone: No conserved phenylalanine or tryptophan ends this CDR3, so it is likely a read error. The CDR3 reads CASSPEGPGAATKNIQYL. The CDR3 DNA reads TGCGCCAGCAGCCCAGAGGGCCCAGGGGCCGCGACCAAAAACATTCAGTACCTC. The chain has TRBV5-1 and TRBJ2-4; tentatively, D is TRBD1 (6 bases). The length of the CDR3 is 18 residues. Trimming shortened V by 4 bases and J by 2 bases, and 22 bases separated the two germline ends. Germline assignment: CDR1 SGHRS and CDR2 YFSETQ.

The chain employs TRBV18 and TRBJ1-4; 8 bases agree with TRBD1. The V segment lost 6 bases and the J segment 5 bases; nucleotides outside the gene matches: 20. The CDR3 contains 19 residues. Germline lookup yields CDR1 KGHSH and CDR2 LQKENI. CDR3: CASSPLDRAHGNPNEKLFF. The DNA of the CDR3 is TGTGCCAGCTCTCCCCTGGACAGGGCCCACGGCAATCCCAATGAAAAACTGTTTTTT.

V and J are TRBV10-3 and TRBJ2-7; perhaps TRBD1 as D (6 bases). Trimming removed 2 bases from V and 2 bases from J, with 10 bases in between. The CDR3 runs to 14 residues. Germline V gene data show CDR1 as ENHRY and CDR2 as SYGVKD. CDR3 bases: TGTGCCATCAGTGAGGGGCAGGGGACCTACGAGCAGTACTTC. Translation: CAISEGQGTYEQYF.

This clone appeared a few times. CDR3 nucleotide sequence: TGTGCCATCAGTGACGCGGGTAACAGCAATCAGCCCCAGCATTTT. Its translation: CAISDAGNSNQPQHF. The chain is built from TRBV10-3 and TRBJ1-5; D unclear. CDR1 is ENHRY, CDR2 SYGVKD, per germline. V was trimmed by 3 bases and J by 1 base, leaving 10 bases between them. The CDR3 sequence is 15 residues long.

The sample holds a few counts of this clone. The genes are TRBV6-1 and TRBJ2-3; TRBD1 agrees at 9 bases. With V trimmed by 5 bases and J by 0 bases, 3 bases remained unmatched. Germline loops: CDR1 MNHNS, CDR2 SASEGT. The CDR3 is 15 residues long. The chain's CDR3 is CASSWGQGSTDTQYF. The CDR3 region has the DNA TGTGCCAGCAGTTGGGGACAGGGAAGCACAGATACGCAGTATTTT.

The V and J genes are TRBV6-5 and TRBJ2-7, with D possibly being TRBD1 (5 bases). Germline CDR1 and CDR2: MNHEY and SVGAGI. Trimming left V 11 bases short and J 7 bases short, with 21 bases between. This CDR3 has 13 amino acids. CDR3 protein: CAAGPVEAREQYF. The CDR3 nucleotides are TGTGCCGCAGGGCCCGTTGAGGCCCGGGAGCAGTACTTC.

The chain joins TRBV11-2 to TRBJ2-7, with D hard to call. The CDR3 consists of 10 residues. Trimming left V 6 bases short and J 6 bases short, with 6 bases between. Germline CDR1 is SGHAT and CDR2 is FQNNGV. DNA for the CDR3: TGTGCCAGCAGTCGGGTCGAGCAGTACTTC. Translation gives CASSRVEQYF.

The gene calls are TRBV29-1 and TRBJ2-7; D is possibly TRBD1 (8 bases). Germline CDR1 and CDR2: SQVTM and ANQGSEA. Trimming left V 6 bases short and J 9 bases short, with 21 bases between. The CDR3 runs 13 residues. CDR3 amino acids: CSVAQGEGVTQYF. The CDR3 nucleotides read TGCAGCGTCGCACAGGGGGAGGGGGTAACGCAGTACTTC.

V and J are TRBV7-2 and TRBJ2-3; D is unresolved. The CDR3 length is 14 residues. The germline V and J ends were trimmed by 1 base and 6 bases, with 11 bases remaining between them. Germline V gene lookup returns CDR1 SGHTA and CDR2 FQGNSA. CDR3 residues: CASSLGPLTDTQYF. CDR3 DNA sequence: TGTGCCAGCAGCTTAGGCCCACTTACGGATACGCAGTATTTT.

The chain couples TRBV14 to TRBJ2-1; 10 bases line up with TRBD2. The ends lost 1 base at V and 4 bases at J; junction bases unmatched: 4. Germline values: CDR1 SGHDN, CDR2 FVKESK. The CDR3 spans 16 residues. CDR3 coding DNA: TGTGCCAGCAGCCAAGTCGGGACTAGCGTTTACAATGAGCAGTTCTTC. Protein product: CASSQVGTSVYNEQFF.

The gene calls are TRBV29-1 and TRBJ2-3; 7 bases line up with TRBD1. This CDR3 is 14 amino acids long. V was pared by 3 bases and J by 2 bases, with 5 bases of the junction left unmatched. Per germline, CDR1 SQVTM and CDR2 ANQGSEA. CDR3 in amino acids: CSVEEQGFTDTQYF. CDR3 sequence (DNA): TGCAGCGTTGAGGAACAGGGGTTCACAGATACGCAGTATTTT.